The 2 T cell receptor beta chains in this list originate from one sample, sequenced in a study of T cell responses to AZD1222 COVID-19 vaccine (dated by TCRdb to about 2021). This specimen's time point label, interpreted: baseline before first vaccination. Library prep was done by the immunoSEQ multiplex PCR assay. This is the immuneACCESS table as TCRdb keeps it, with only in-frame sequences that have V and J called. A part of the clones is gone; compared with another copy, unresolved V genes explain less than half, and the rest is unexplained. In this sample the table shows over 65,000 clones, roughly nine tenths of which occur a single time. 6% to 9% of the sample is taken by the ten largest. The sequenced sample was peripheral blood, obtained on day 0 of AZD1222 vaccination. All receptors come from an adult in good health.

The rearrangement joins TRBV29-1 to TRBJ1-1; 9 bases map to TRBD1. This CDR3 contains 12 residues. CDR1 and CDR2 (germline): SQVTM, ANQGSEA. Losses at the gene ends were 7 bases for V and 4 bases for J; bases not matched to a gene: 4. Here the CDR3 reads CSGEQGATEAFF. CDR3 nucleotides: TGCAGCGGGGAACAGGGGGCCACTGAAGCTTTCTTT. Full variable domain (rest looked up from reference TRBV29-1 and TRBJ1-1): SAVISQKPSRDICQRGTSLTIQCQVDSQVTMMFWYRQQPGQSLTLIATANQGSEATYESGFVIDKFPISRPNLTFSTLTVSNMSPEDSSIYLCSGEQGATEAFFGQGTRLTVV.

V and J are TRBV14 and TRBJ1-1; D might be TRBD1 (6 bases). Germline V gives CDR1 SGHDN, CDR2 FVKESK. V shed 6 bases and J shed 4 bases, with 9 bases lying between them. CDR3 length: 12 residues. CDR3 protein: CASRQGGTEAFF. In DNA, the CDR3 is TGTGCCAGCAGACAGGGTGGCACTGAAGCTTTCTTT.